These 27 T cell receptor beta chains share one sample of origin, sequenced in a study of T cells in Graves' hyperthyroidism and ophthalmopathy. There were TCR beta CDR3 regions amplified from RNA transcripts. When the TCR CDR3 underwent first-round RT-PCR, the HTBI primer set was used. Via MiXCR, TCRdb re-called the multiplex PCR reads, giving one row per CDR3 protein. The data hold about 480,000 distinct CDR3 sequences, with 14% observed a single time. The sample consisted of blood. The receptors derive from a woman younger than 30 with Graves' hyperthyroidism.

This clonotype was observed many times. The chain recombines TRBV2 with TRBJ2-5; perhaps TRBD2 as D (6 bases). Germline values: CDR1 SNHLY, CDR2 FYNNEI. Trimming pared 8 bases from V and 3 bases from J, leaving 10 bases between. This CDR3 comprises 12 residues. The CDR3: CASLGLKETQYF. CDR3 nucleotide sequence: TGTGCCAGCCTAGGACTAAAAGAGACCCAGTACTTC.

This clonotype occurred many times. V is TRBV27 and J is TRBJ1-1; 7 bases fit TRBD1. Unmatched junction bases numbered 11, after V lost 5 bases and J lost 2 bases. CDR1 and CDR2 (germline): MNHEY, SMNVEV (reference sequence). This CDR3 is 16 amino acids long. In DNA form, the CDR3 reads TGTGCCAGCAGTATCACAGGGGCACCAATCAACACTGAAGCTTTCTTT. Translation: CASSITGAPINTEAFF.

This clonotype has a count of ten or more. V is TRBV12-3 or TRBV12-4 and J is TRBJ1-2; no firm D call. V was trimmed by 3 bases and J by 0 bases, leaving 5 bases between them. This CDR3 is 13 amino acids long. The DNA for the CDR3 is TGTGCCAGCAGTTTTATGACTAACTATGGCTACACCTTC. Amino acid sequence: CASSFMTNYGYTF.

The V gene is TRBV7-9, the J gene TRBJ2-1, with a weak D call TRBD1 (6 bases). The CDR3 runs 18 residues. Germline loops: CDR1 SEHNR, CDR2 FQNEAQ (reference sequence). Trimming removed 4 bases from V and 4 bases from J, with 23 bases in between. This CDR3 is CASSSPPRTVPRYNEQFF. CDR3 sequence (DNA): TGTGCCAGCAGCTCGCCACCCCGGACAGTTCCGAGATACAATGAGCAGTTCTTC.

This clonotype was seen at least ten times. The chain uses TRBV11-2 and TRBJ2-3, with TRBD2 matching over 9 bases. Germline CDR1 and CDR2: SGHAT and FQNNGV. With V trimmed by 0 bases and J by 5 bases, 12 bases remained unmatched. The CDR3 totals 18 residues. In DNA, the CDR3 is TGTGCCAGCAGCTTAGAGTCTAGCGGGACCGGCCTTGGAGATACGCAGTATTTT. Translating it yields CASSLESSGTGLGDTQYF.

This clonotype came up many times. V and J are TRBV6-1 and TRBJ1-4; 8 positions agree with TRBD1. The ends lost 5 bases at V and 5 bases at J; junction bases unmatched: 19. This CDR3 is 19 amino acids long. Germline lookup yields CDR1 MNHNS and CDR2 SASEGT. CDR3: CASSFEAPGTGGENEKLFF. The DNA of the CDR3 is TGTGCCAGCAGTTTCGAGGCCCCCGGGACAGGAGGGGAGAATGAAAAACTGTTTTTT.

This clonotype has at least ten counts. The chain uses TRBV2 and TRBJ1-1; the match to TRBD1 covers 7 bases. The CDR3 extends over 12 amino acids. Germline V lookup: CDR1 SNHLY, CDR2 FYNNEI. V was pared by 7 bases and J by 5 bases, with 4 bases of the junction left unmatched. The CDR3 DNA follows: TGTGCCAGCACCGCAGGGGGAACTGAAGCTTTCTTT. Residues: CASTAGGTEAFF.

The rearrangement uses TRBV4-1 and TRBJ2-1; perhaps TRBD2 as D (5 bases). This CDR3 region has 16 residues. Germline V gene data show CDR1 as MGHRA and CDR2 as YSYEKL. V dropped 8 bases and J dropped 7 bases, with 24 bases sitting between them. The DNA for the CDR3 is TGCGCCAGCGGCCGGTCCGCGGAGGATTTAACAAATGAGCAGTTCTTC. Amino acid sequence: CASGRSAEDLTNEQFF.

This clonotype came up many times. This chain links TRBV5-1 with TRBJ2-3, with TRBD1 identical over 8 bases. Unmatched junction bases numbered 10, after V lost 4 bases and J lost 3 bases. From germline, CDR1 is SGHRS and CDR2 YFSETQ. The CDR3 consists of 16 residues. CDR3 bases: TGCGCCAGCAGCGCCGCACGACAGGGGACGACAGATACGCAGTATTTT. As protein: CASSAARQGTTDTQYF.

This sequence joins TRBV6-4 and TRBJ2-2; tentative D call: TRBD1 (5 bases). The germline V gene has CDR1 MRHNA and CDR2 SNTAGT. V was clipped by 8 bases and J by 1 base, with 8 bases between them. The CDR3 consists of 13 residues. CDR3: CASATGNTGELFF. In DNA, the CDR3 is TGTGCCAGCGCCACAGGGAACACCGGGGAGCTGTTTTTT.

The chain uses TRBV2 and TRBJ2-5, with unresolved D. V lost 8 bases and J 9 bases, leaving 16 bases between the germline ends. The germline V gene has CDR1 SNHLY and CDR2 FYNNEI. CDR3 length equals 12 residues. The CDR3 coding sequence is TGTGCCAGCCTAGGATCAACTTGGGCCCAGTACTTC. Protein: CASLGSTWAQYF. The full variable domain, its missing parts supplied by reference TRBV2 and TRBJ2-5, is EPEVTQTPSHQVTQMGQEVILRCVPISNHLYFYWYRQILGQKVEFLVSFYNNEISEKSEIFDDQFSVERPDGSNFTLKIRSTKLEDSAMYFCASLGSTWAQYFGPGTRLLVL.

Many counts were recorded for this clonotype. The V and J genes are TRBV7-8 and TRBJ2-5; TRBD1 aligns across 7 bases. Losses at the gene ends were 6 bases for V and 4 bases for J; bases not matched to a gene: 8. In germline, CDR1 is SGHVS, CDR2 FQNEAQ. The CDR3 runs to 14 residues. CDR3 amino acids: CASRTQGQGETQYF. DNA for the CDR3: TGTGCCAGCAGAACACAGGGGCAAGGAGAGACCCAGTACTTC.

Ten or more counts support this clonotype. The V and J genes are TRBV12-3 or TRBV12-4 and TRBJ1-1; D is uncertain. The V end lost 5 bases, the J end lost 1 base, and 11 bases lay between the germline ends. The length of the CDR3 is 14 residues. CDR3 loop: CASSLGVQNTEAFF. The CDR3 DNA reads TGTGCCAGCAGTCTCGGGGTTCAGAACACTGAAGCTTTCTTT.

This clonotype came up many times. The chain carries TRBV29-1 and TRBJ2-1, with D perhaps TRBD2 (6 bases). In germline, CDR1 is SQVTM, CDR2 ANQGSEA. The V end lost 7 bases, the J end lost 6 bases, and 13 bases lay between the germline ends. CDR3 length: 12 amino acids. CDR3 bases: TGCAGCGCCATAGCGGTTGCCAATGAGCAGTTCTTC. This encodes CSAIAVANEQFF.

This clonotype was recorded many times. The chain couples TRBV15 to TRBJ1-4, with 7 nucleotides matching TRBD1. J lost 4 bases, V lost 0 bases, and 11 bases had no gene match. Germline V lookup: CDR1 LNHNV, CDR2 YYDKDF (reference sequence). The CDR3 sequence is 18 residues long. The CDR3 sequence: CATSRDLMAGTDNEKLFF. CDR3 DNA: TGTGCCACCAGCAGAGATTTAATGGCCGGGACAGATAATGAAAAACTGTTTTTT. Together with reference TRBV15 and TRBJ1-4, the CDR3 gives the full variable domain: DAMVIQNPRYQVTQFGKPVTLSCSQTLNHNVMYWYQQKSSQAPKLLFHYYDKDFNNEADTPDNFQSRRPNTSFCFLDIRSPGLGDTAMYLCATSRDLMAGTDNEKLFFGSGTQLSVL.

This clonotype was observed many times. The chain combines TRBV7-9 with TRBJ2-3; 11 bases are shared with TRBD2. Germline CDR1 is SEHNR and CDR2 is FQNEAQ (reference sequence). The CDR3 loop spans 16 amino acids. V gave up 0 bases and J gave up 7 bases; unmatched junction bases: 6. The CDR3 region is CASSLASTSGSNTQYF. CDR3 DNA sequence: TGTGCCAGCAGCTTAGCGTCAACTAGCGGGAGTAATACGCAGTATTTT.

This clonotype has at least ten counts. The chain is built from TRBV27 and TRBJ2-2; possibly TRBD1 for D (6 bases). Germline CDR1 reads MNHEY; CDR2 reads SMNVEV (reference sequence). The CDR3 length is 16 residues. V dropped 5 bases and J dropped 0 bases, with 13 bases sitting between them. The CDR3 coding sequence is TGTGCCAGCAGTCCCAGGGACATCGCGAACACCGGGGAGCTGTTTTTT. It encodes CASSPRDIANTGELFF.

This clonotype was seen at least ten times. The V gene is TRBV12-3 or TRBV12-4, the J gene TRBJ1-5, with D perhaps TRBD1 (5 bases). CDR3 length: 15 amino acids. With 6 bases removed from V and 0 bases from J, the gap between germline ends came to 12 bases. The CDR3 DNA follows: TGTGCCAGCAGGCGGGGGGGGGGTAGCAATCAGCCCCAGCATTTT. It specifies CASRRGGGSNQPQHF.

This sequence joins TRBV12-5 and TRBJ1-3; D is undetermined. The CDR3 consists of 15 residues. With 3 bases removed from V and 4 bases from J, the gap between germline ends came to 13 bases. Germline V CDR1 and CDR2: LGHNT, FRNRAP. The CDR3 here is CASGLGSRSGNTIYF. CDR3 bases: TGTGCTAGTGGTTTAGGGAGTAGATCCGGAAACACCATATATTTT.

This clonotype was counted at least ten times. J is TRBJ2-1 and V is TRBV12-3 or TRBV12-4, with D unclear. This CDR3 is 16 amino acids long. Trimming removed 7 bases from V and 5 bases from J, with 21 bases in between. The CDR3 region is CASINRGRTINNEQFF. The CDR3 bases are TGTGCCAGCATCAACCGCGGCAGGACGATCAACAATGAGCAGTTCTTC.

V usage is TRBV27 and J usage is TRBJ1-5; maybe TRBD1 (5 bases). CDR3 length: 15 residues. Germline V gene lookup returns CDR1 MNHEY and CDR2 SMNVEV (reference sequence). V was shortened by 5 bases and J by 2 bases, with 13 bases between the two germline ends. Here the CDR3 DNA reads TGTGCCAGCAGTATCGGGACTCTGGGCAATCAGCCCCAGCATTTT. Its protein product is CASSIGTLGNQPQHF.

This clonotype was seen at least ten times. The gene calls are TRBV19 and TRBJ2-5; D may be TRBD2 (7 bases). Germline CDR1 is LNHDA and CDR2 is SQIVND (reference sequence). This CDR3 has 16 residues. Deletions cut 7 bases from V and 5 bases from J, with 23 bases between. DNA for the CDR3: TGTGCCAGTACCGCAAGGGGGGGGTGGGGCGAGGAGACCCAGTACTTC. Its protein product is CASTARGGWGEETQYF.

This clonotype was counted ten times or more. V is TRBV5-1 and J is TRBJ2-7; the D gene is possibly TRBD2 (6 bases). The germline V and J ends were trimmed by 1 base and 1 base, with 18 bases remaining between them. Germline lookup yields CDR1 SGHRS and CDR2 YFSETQ. The CDR3 totals 17 residues. CDR3 sequence: CASSLRSTWGDSYEQYF. CDR3 DNA: TGCGCCAGCAGCTTGCGGTCGACGTGGGGGGATTCCTACGAGCAGTACTTC.

The CDR3 loop reads CASSVSGSSYEQYV. The CDR3 bases are TGTGCCAGCAGTGTAAGCGGGTCCTCCTACGAGCAGTACGTC. The chain combines TRBV6-1 with TRBJ2-7, with D perhaps TRBD2 (6 bases). V lost 4 bases and J lost 0, with 10 bases in between. Germline V gene lookup returns CDR1 MNHNS and CDR2 SASEGT. The CDR3 is made up of 14 amino acids.

This clonotype has a handful of counts. This sequence joins TRBV7-3 and TRBJ1-2, with TRBD1 matching over 7 bases. The CDR3 length is 17 residues. Germline CDR1 SGHTA, CDR2 FQGTGA. V gave up 7 bases and J gave up 0 bases; unmatched junction bases: 14. CDR3 protein: CASTGGATKGTNYGYTF. CDR3 DNA sequence: TGTGCCAGCACAGGGGGTGCCACTAAAGGAACTAACTATGGCTACACCTTC.

The chain couples TRBV20-1 to TRBJ2-4; 8 nucleotides line up with TRBD1. J was trimmed by 0 bases and V by 6 bases; bases with no gene match: 16. Germline V gene sequence: CDR1 DFQATT, CDR2 SNEGSKA (reference sequence). The CDR3 spans 18 residues. CDR3 loop: CSARTDRGTMGAKNIQYF. For the CDR3, the DNA is TGCAGTGCCAGAACCGACAGGGGAACGATGGGAGCCAAAAACATTCAGTACTTC.

This chain connects TRBV11-3 to TRBJ1-4; TRBD1 is a possible D gene (6 bases). The germline gives CDR1 SGHNT, CDR2 YENEEA. The length of the CDR3 is 12 residues. The V and J ends lost 6 bases and 10 bases respectively, with 12 bases between them. CDR3 DNA: TGTGCCAGCAGGGCAGGAGGGGGAAAACTGTTTTTT. It encodes CASRAGGGKLFF.